This T cell receptor beta chain was profiled in a study of blood T cell repertoires in COVID-19. Study-level information: The origin of the acute and convalescent COVID-19 samples was the United States, Italy and Spain. In each case, the material was cDNA or gDNA derived from T cells, B-cell-depleted T cells, or PBMCs.

Germline CDR1 MNHNS, CDR2 SASEGT. V was shortened by 5 bases and J by 3 bases, with 16 bases between the two germline ends. The CDR3 runs 15 residues. Per the original data handling: Scientists estimated how many nucleated cells there were by amplifying reference gene primers. Repertoires were generated with immunoSEQ multiplex PCR, while TCRdb's copy carries only in-frame clones and drops some. V and J calls and clone size are copied from that table; D and trimming were computed from the DNA. The sample holds about 130,000 clones, less than 90% seen once. The sequenced sample consisted of peripheral blood. This receptor was obtained from a woman aged 25 to 39 who had recovered from COVID-19. The genes are TRBV6-1 and TRBJ1-1, with a weak D call TRBD1 (5 bases). This CDR3 reads CASSWGRVWYTEAFF. CDR3 nucleotides: TGTGCCAGCAGTTGGGGGAGGGTTTGGTACACTGAAGCTTTCTTT.